Only one count was recorded for the clone carrying this TCR beta chain. The antigen remains undetermined. There are 14 residues in the CDR3. V trimming: 6 bases; J trimming: 4 bases; junction bases outside the gene matches: 7. Germline V gene data show CDR1 as ENHRY and CDR2 as SYGVKD. This entry is derived from a study of T cell responses to AZD1222 COVID-19 vaccine. Study-wide results and caveats: Donor demographics were predominantly white British with a female majority; clonal diversity may be underestimated.

TCRdb keeps only in-frame clones here, not all; method: immunoSEQ multiplex PCR. Of about 60,000 clones listed, over 75% were seen once; the top ten hold around 19%. Source: peripheral blood, taken on day 0 of AZD1222 vaccination. The sequence was obtained from an adult in good health. The gene calls are TRBV10-3 and TRBJ1-2, with 8 positions matching TRBD1. The CDR3, as DNA: TGTGCCATCAGAAACGCGGACAGGGTCTATGGCTACACCTTC. Translation: CAIRNADRVYGYTF.